The 23 T cell receptor beta chains in this list originate from one sample, sequenced in a study of blood T cells in healthy people across ages. A second PCR, run for about 6 to 11 cycles, used a sample-barcoded 5' primer plus a J-beta primer mix. One entry per CDR3 protein, called by TCRdb with MiXCR from the 5' RACE reads. The sample yields 1.5 million to 1.9 million distinct CDR3 sequences, about 45% seen once. Sequenced sample: blood. The receptors here all came from a young woman in good health.

The gene calls are TRBV15 and TRBJ2-5; D is ambiguous. The CDR3 length is 15 residues. CDR1 is LNHNV, CDR2 YYDKDF, per germline (reference sequence). With 5 bases removed from V and 11 bases from J, the gap between germline ends came to 24 bases. DNA for the CDR3: TGTGCCACCAGCTTCGAGACTCACGCCTACAATGAGCAGTACTTC. As protein: CATSFETHAYNEQYF.

As DNA, the CDR3 is TGCAGCATGAGAGGCACCTCTTACTACAATGAGCAGTTCTTC. It specifies CSMRGTSYYNEQFF. V usage is TRBV20-1 and J usage is TRBJ2-1; D call uncertain. The CDR3 length is 14 residues. Germline-derived CDR1 and CDR2 are DFQATT and SNEGSKA (reference sequence).

The chain uses TRBV6-1 and TRBJ1-1; 9 bases align to TRBD1. This CDR3 comprises 14 residues. Germline V gene lookup returns CDR1 MNHNS and CDR2 SASEGT. Trimming cost V 7 bases and J 5 bases; bases outside gene matches: 8. The CDR3 region has the DNA TGTGCCAGCACGACCGGGACAGGGAGTACTGAAGCTTTCTTT. Translating it yields CASTTGTGSTEAFF.

The V and J genes are TRBV3-1 and TRBJ1-1; D is uncertain. Per the germline V gene, CDR1 is LGHDT and CDR2 is YNNKEL (reference sequence). V was clipped by 0 bases and J by 0 bases, with 26 bases between them. CDR3 length: 21 residues. As DNA, the CDR3 is TGTGCCAGCAGCCAAGAGGAAGGGCGAAGGCCACTGGAATTAATGAACACTGAAGCTTTCTTT. Its protein is CASSQEEGRRPLELMNTEAFF.

The V gene is TRBV12-3 or TRBV12-4, the J gene TRBJ2-2; TRBD2 might be the D (5 bases). The germline V and J ends were trimmed by 3 bases and 4 bases, with 12 bases remaining between them. This CDR3 comprises 15 residues. The CDR3 region is CASSFAPAGTGELFF. In DNA form, the CDR3 reads TGTGCCAGCAGTTTTGCTCCGGCGGGCACCGGGGAGCTGTTTTTT.

CDR3 protein: CASRYPGNHNEQFF. CDR3 nucleotides: TGTGCCAGCAGATACCCCGGGAACCACAATGAGCAGTTCTTC. The V gene is TRBV6-2 or TRBV6-3, the J gene TRBJ2-1; TRBD2 might be the D (5 bases). Trimming took off 6 bases at V and 5 bases at J, with 14 bases between the two ends. CDR3 length: 14 residues. From germline, CDR1 is MNHEY and CDR2 SVGEGT.

The chain couples TRBV12-3 or TRBV12-4 to TRBJ1-4; no firm D call. This CDR3 region has 16 residues. Deletions cut 0 bases from V and 3 bases from J, with 11 bases between. This CDR3 is CASSLAHGSPNEKLFF. As DNA, the CDR3 is TGTGCCAGCAGTTTAGCGCACGGGTCGCCTAATGAAAAACTGTTTTTT.

The V call is TRBV6-6, the J call TRBJ2-5; TRBD2 agrees at 8 bases. This CDR3 has 14 residues. V shed 5 bases and J 5 bases; nucleotides not matched to a gene: 7. CDR1 and CDR2 from the germline V gene are MNHNY and SVGAGI (reference sequence). CDR3 amino acids: CASSTEAGDETQYF. The CDR3 DNA is TGTGCCAGCAGTACCGAAGCGGGAGACGAGACCCAGTACTTC.

This clonotype was observed a few times. The rearrangement uses TRBV20-1 and TRBJ1-5, with D possibly being TRBD1 (5 bases). CDR3 length: 15 residues. Germline CDR1 is DFQATT and CDR2 is SNEGSKA (reference sequence). Trimming left V 1 base short and J 1 base short, with 11 bases between. CDR3 protein: CSARGDFGSNQPQHF. In DNA form, the CDR3 reads TGCAGTGCTAGAGGGGACTTCGGGAGCAATCAGCCCCAGCATTTT.

CDR3 nucleotides: TGTGCCAGCAGTCCCCCCCCGGGACACTTCTTTAACTACGAGCAGTACTTC. It translates to CASSPPPGHFFNYEQYF. The V gene is TRBV12-3 or TRBV12-4, the J gene TRBJ2-7; a possible D gene is TRBD1 (6 bases). CDR3 length equals 17 residues. V gave up 5 bases and J gave up 3 bases, with 23 bases separating them.

This rearrangement joins TRBV6-2 or TRBV6-3 to TRBJ2-7; TRBD2 might be the D (6 bases). CDR1 is MNHEY, CDR2 SVGEGT, per germline. The CDR3 length is 16 residues. Between the trimmed V and J ends, which lost 2 bases and 4 bases, there was a span of 18 bases. The CDR3 DNA is TGTGCCAGCAGTTACCCGTCCCGGGACTCCTCATACGAGCAGTACTTC. Translated: CASSYPSRDSSYEQYF.

V usage is TRBV7-8 and J usage is TRBJ1-5, with 12 bases lining up with TRBD1. Germline values: CDR1 SGHVS, CDR2 FQNEAQ. There are 16 residues in the CDR3. V shed 1 base and J 6 bases; nucleotides not matched to a gene: 4. CDR3 protein: CASSLVGTGGGQPQHF. In DNA, the CDR3 is TGTGCCAGCAGCTTAGTAGGGACAGGGGGCGGTCAGCCCCAGCATTTT.

The V call is TRBV12-3 or TRBV12-4, the J call TRBJ1-5, with a weak D call TRBD1 (5 bases). Trimming removed 6 bases from V and 4 bases from J, with 10 bases in between. This CDR3 has 13 amino acids. Here the CDR3 DNA reads TGTGCCAGCAGGGGACGGAAAAATCAGCCCCAGCATTTT. Its translation: CASRGRKNQPQHF.

The V and J genes are TRBV7-6 and TRBJ2-4; TRBD1 is a possible D gene (6 bases). The CDR3 is 16 amino acids. The V end was cut by 1 base, the J end by 6 bases, with 16 bases between. Germline V CDR1 and CDR2: SGHVS, FNYEAQ. The DNA for the CDR3 is TGTGCCAGCAGCTTAGGGGGGCAGGGGATGAGAAACATTCAGTACTTC. This encodes CASSLGGQGMRNIQYF. Looking up the rest from reference TRBV7-6 and TRBJ2-4 gives the full variable domain: GAGVSQSPRYKVTKRGQDVALRCDPISGHVSLYWYRQALGQGPEFLTYFNYEAQQDKSGLPNDRFSAERPEGSISTLTIQRTEQRDSAMYRCASSLGGQGMRNIQYFGAGTRLSVL.

This clonotype has a handful of counts. The rearrangement links TRBV20-1 to TRBJ2-3; possibly TRBD1 for D (5 bases). The CDR3 loop spans 14 amino acids. Germline loops: CDR1 DFQATT, CDR2 SNEGSKA (reference sequence). V lost 6 bases, J lost 7 bases, and 20 bases lay in between. CDR3 nucleotide sequence: TGCAGTGCCGTAGACCCAGGGTCAGGGTATACGCAGTATTTT. As protein: CSAVDPGSGYTQYF.

This clonotype was recorded once. One end of the junction varies from germline; a read error may be responsible. The J gene is TRBJ2-7, the V gene TRBV20-1; perhaps TRBD2 as D (6 bases). The CDR3 sequence is 13 residues long. The germline gives CDR1 DFQATT, CDR2 SNEGSKA (reference sequence). Written as DNA, the CDR3 is TGCAGTGCTACCTGGGGAGGTATTGAGACCCAGGACTTC. Its translation is CSATWGGIETQDF.

This chain joins TRBV20-1 and TRBJ2-1; 16 bases line up with TRBD2. V lost 4 bases, J lost 8 bases, and 8 bases stayed unmatched. Germline lookup yields CDR1 DFQATT and CDR2 SNEGSKA (reference sequence). The CDR3 has 16 amino acids. The DNA for the CDR3 is TGCAGTGCTAAGCCGGGACTAGCGGGAGGGCCGGATGAGCAGTTCTTC. This encodes CSAKPGLAGGPDEQFF.

The rearrangement uses TRBV7-9 and TRBJ1-1; no reliable D call. CDR3 length: 15 residues. Germline lookup yields CDR1 SEHNR and CDR2 FQNEAQ (reference sequence). V was cut by 5 bases and J by 3 bases, with 16 bases left in between. As DNA, the CDR3 is TGTGCCAGCAGCCCCAAGGAGGGTATGGACACTGAAGCTTTCTTT. Translated: CASSPKEGMDTEAFF.

This clonotype was seen a few times. Written as DNA, the CDR3 is TGTGCCAGCAGCTTAGATATTCGGTTGGCGGCTTTCTTT. Its translation: CASSLDIRLAAFF. The V call is TRBV7-9, the J call TRBJ1-1; no clear D. CDR3 size: 13 residues. CDR1 and CDR2 (germline): SEHNR, FQNEAQ (reference sequence). The V gene lost 1 base and the J gene lost 11 bases, with 14 bases spanning the gap.

The chain links TRBV5-1 to TRBJ2-7, with D uncertain. Trimming removed 4 bases at V and 4 bases at J, with 12 bases between. The CDR3 has 13 residues. Germline CDR1 reads SGHRS; CDR2 reads YFSETQ. CDR3 sequence (DNA): TGCGCCAGCAGCCCCAGATCCATTTACGAGCAGTACTTC. Translated, it gives CASSPRSIYEQYF. Full variable domain (remainder filled in from reference TRBV5-1 and TRBJ2-7): KAGVTQTPRYLIKTRGQQVTLSCSPISGHRSVSWYQQTPGQGLQFLFEYFSETQRNKGNFPGRFSGRQFSNSRSEMNVSTLELGDSALYLCASSPRSIYEQYFGPGTRLTVT.

This chain connects TRBV7-2 to TRBJ2-2; a possible D gene is TRBD2 (6 bases). CDR3 length equals 13 residues. Trimming removed 9 bases at V and 7 bases at J, with 15 bases between. Per the germline V gene, CDR1 is SGHTA and CDR2 is FQGNSA. The DNA of the CDR3 is TGTGCCAGTAGCCCGACTAGTTTCGGGGAGCTGTTTTTT. It yields the protein CASSPTSFGELFF.

The sample holds a few counts of this clonotype. The CDR3 is CASSYLRNNEQYF. The CDR3 nucleotides are TGTGCCAGCAGTTACCTTAGGAACAATGAGCAGTACTTC. The rearrangement links TRBV6-2 or TRBV6-3 to TRBJ2-5; D gene uncertain. The length of the CDR3 is 13 residues. CDR1 and CDR2 (germline): MNHEY, SVGEGT. Trimming removed 2 bases from V and 11 bases from J, with 15 bases in between.

A few counts support this clonotype. The genes are TRBV21-1 and TRBJ1-5; the table's TRBD1 call for D was not verified on the DNA. TRBV21-1 is termed a pseudogene. CDR3 length: 16 amino acids. DNA for the CDR3: TGTGCCAGCAGCAATCCCGGTGGAGGCGGGGATCAGCCCCAGCATTTT. Its protein is CASSNPGGGGDQPQHF.